What follows are 24 T cell receptor beta chains derived from one specimen sequenced in a study of T-cell memory formation after mild COVID-19. TCRdb reprocessed the 5' RACE reads with MiXCR, giving one entry per CDR3 protein. The table has 300,000 to 350,000 distinct CDR3 sequences, about 13% seen once; the top ten hold around a fifth. The sequenced sample consisted of PBMCs or a T cell subset sorted from them (not recorded which). The source is a man aged 18 to 29 who had mild COVID-19 (a few samples of this study predate the infection). Cell type and time point are not known.

This clonotype appeared a few times. The chain carries TRBV20-1 and TRBJ2-2, with 10 positions matching TRBD2. Looked up from germline, CDR1 is DFQATT and CDR2 is SNEGSKA (reference sequence). This CDR3 contains 15 residues. V shed 1 base, J shed 1 base, and the junction held 0 bases outside the gene matches. The CDR3: CSARGLAGNTGELFF. The DNA of the CDR3 is TGCAGTGCTAGAGGACTAGCGGGGAACACCGGGGAGCTGTTTTTT.

This chain links TRBV11-3 with TRBJ2-3; TRBD2 agrees at 10 bases. The V segment lost 1 base and the J segment 5 bases; nucleotides outside the gene matches: 6. CDR1 and CDR2 (germline): SGHNT, YENEEA. CDR3 length equals 16 residues. CDR3 protein: CASSLAKRGGQDTQYF. The CDR3, as DNA: TGTGCCAGCAGCTTAGCCAAGCGGGGGGGCCAAGATACGCAGTATTTT.

The rearrangement joins TRBV5-4 to TRBJ2-7, with D possibly matching TRBD1 (6 bases). The CDR3 covers 16 residues. Germline V gives CDR1 SGHNT, CDR2 YYREEE (reference sequence). The V and J ends lost 2 bases and 0 bases respectively, with 15 bases between them. The CDR3 nucleotides are TGTGCCAGCAGCTTAGAGGACAGCCATGCCTCCTACGAGCAGTACGTC. It specifies CASSLEDSHASYEQYV.

This clonotype was counted between two and nine times. This CDR3 is CASSLGIAGGTDTQYF. CDR3 coding DNA: TGTGCCAGCAGCTTAGGAATAGCGGGGGGAACAGATACGCAGTATTTT. The chain carries TRBV7-6 and TRBJ2-3, with 10 bases fitting TRBD2. The trim removed 1 base at V and 3 bases at J, leaving 4 bases unmatched. CDR1 is SGHVS and CDR2 is FNYEAQ in the germline V gene. There are 16 residues in the CDR3. Complete variable domain (other parts from reference TRBV7-6 and TRBJ2-3): GAGVSQSPRYKVTKRGQDVALRCDPISGHVSLYWYRQALGQGPEFLTYFNYEAQQDKSGLPNDRFSAERPEGSISTLTIQRTEQRDSAMYRCASSLGIAGGTDTQYFGPGTRLTVL.

The chain uses TRBV29-1 and TRBJ2-7; D not resolved. CDR3 size: 12 residues. The germline V gene has CDR1 SQVTM and CDR2 ANQGSEA. Deletions cut 7 bases from V and 1 base from J, with 11 bases between. CDR3 in amino acids: CSAQTESYEQYV. In DNA form, the CDR3 reads TGCAGCGCCCAAACAGAATCCTACGAGCAGTACGTC.

This chain joins TRBV7-2 and TRBJ2-3; D perhaps matches TRBD2 (6 bases). V was pared by 7 bases and J by 7 bases, with 18 bases between. Germline V gene data show CDR1 as SGHTA and CDR2 as FQGNSA. The CDR3 has 14 amino acids. The CDR3 sequence is CASTSVAGRYTQYF. The CDR3 DNA reads TGTGCCAGCACCAGCGTGGCGGGGAGGTATACGCAGTATTTT.

This clonotype was observed many times. V and J are TRBV6-4 and TRBJ2-3; D could derive from TRBD1 or TRBD2 (6 bases each). Germline V gene data show CDR1 as MRHNA and CDR2 as SNTAGT. Deletions cut 2 bases from V and 2 bases from J, with 11 bases between. This CDR3 is 15 amino acids long. The CDR3 DNA reads TGTGCCAGCAGTGACAACGGGGGCGCCACAGATACGCAGTATTTT. Protein sequence: CASSDNGGATDTQYF.

This clonotype was recorded at least ten times. V gene TRBV12-3 or TRBV12-4 combines with J gene TRBJ1-2, with D possibly matching TRBD1 (5 bases). V gave up 5 bases and J gave up 4 bases, with 14 bases separating them. This CDR3 spans 14 amino acids. CDR3: CASSRTGEGYGYTF. The CDR3, as DNA: TGTGCCAGCAGTCGAACAGGAGAGGGCTATGGCTACACCTTC.

This clonotype was seen a handful of times. The genes are TRBV14 and TRBJ2-3; D gene unclear. CDR3 size: 12 residues. Trimming shortened V by 0 bases and J by 10 bases, and 8 bases separated the two germline ends. CDR1 is SGHDN and CDR2 is FVKESK in the germline V gene. The CDR3 sequence is CASSQDARPQYF. CDR3 bases: TGTGCCAGCAGCCAAGATGCTCGGCCGCAGTATTTT.

This rearrangement joins TRBV7-9 to TRBJ2-1, with 11 bases fitting TRBD2. The V and J ends lost 5 bases and 6 bases, in that order; junction bases with no gene match: 9. Germline V gene sequence: CDR1 SEHNR, CDR2 FQNEAQ (reference sequence). CDR3 length: 16 residues. Here the CDR3 reads CASSPALAGGFNEQFF. The CDR3 DNA reads TGTGCCAGCAGCCCAGCCCTAGCGGGGGGTTTCAATGAGCAGTTCTTC.

The J gene is TRBJ2-5, the V gene TRBV29-1; D remains ambiguous. The germline V gene encodes CDR1 SQVTM and CDR2 ANQGSEA. CDR3 length: 10 residues. V lost 6 bases to trimming and J lost 7 bases, with 9 bases between them. CDR3 in amino acids: CSVPLGTQYF. As DNA, the CDR3 is TGCAGCGTACCGCTGGGGACCCAGTACTTC.

This clonotype was detected ten times or more. The chain combines TRBV6-5 with TRBJ1-1, with a tentative D call TRBD1 (5 bases). Germline V lookup: CDR1 MNHEY, CDR2 SVGAGI. This CDR3 comprises 15 residues. V gave up 0 bases and J gave up 3 bases, with 11 bases separating them. CDR3 residues: CASSYSPLGDTEAFF. The CDR3 DNA follows: TGTGCCAGCAGTTACTCTCCTTTGGGGGACACTGAAGCTTTCTTT.

J is TRBJ1-6 and V is TRBV6-2 or TRBV6-3; no clear D. Germline values: CDR1 MNHEY, CDR2 SVGEGT. Deletions cut 6 bases from V and 10 bases from J, with 25 bases between. This CDR3 is 17 amino acids long. CDR3 DNA: TGTGCCAGCAGGCCAAGATGGTTACGCATCCTTGGCTCACCCCTCCACTTT. Translating it yields CASRPRWLRILGSPLHF.

The chain combines TRBV18 with TRBJ2-5, with D perhaps given as TRBD1 or TRBD2 (6 bases each). V was clipped by 2 bases and J by 4 bases, with 11 bases between them. The CDR3 runs to 14 residues. Germline lookup yields CDR1 KGHSH and CDR2 LQKENI. The CDR3 sequence is CASSPDGGGETQYF. CDR3 DNA: TGTGCCAGCTCACCAGACGGGGGCGGAGAGACCCAGTACTTC.

This clonotype appeared many times. The CDR3 nucleotides are TGTGCCATCAGTGATGGGGACAGAGCTAACTATGGCTACACCTTC. Translated, it gives CAISDGDRANYGYTF. The gene calls are TRBV10-3 and TRBJ1-2; 7 positions match TRBD1. J was trimmed by 0 bases and V by 3 bases; bases with no gene match: 4. Germline CDR1 is ENHRY and CDR2 is SYGVKD. This CDR3 region has 15 residues.

This clonotype appeared a few times. The CDR3 bases are TGTGCCAGCAGCGTAGGACTTGCCGCCTACGAGCAGTACTTC. Its translation: CASSVGLAAYEQYF. This rearrangement joins TRBV9 to TRBJ2-7; D not certain. This CDR3 contains 14 residues. Trimming left V 0 bases short and J 2 bases short, with 9 bases between. CDR1 is SGDLS, CDR2 YYNGEE, per germline.

J is TRBJ1-1 and V is TRBV6-2 or TRBV6-3; perhaps TRBD1 as D (5 bases). V was trimmed by 3 bases and J by 1 base, leaving 9 bases between them. CDR1 and CDR2 from the germline V gene are MNHEY and SVGEGT. The CDR3 covers 14 residues. As DNA, the CDR3 is TGTGCCAGCAGTTATCCCGGGACGAACACTGAAGCTTTCTTT. Translated: CASSYPGTNTEAFF.

The sample holds a few counts of this clonotype. The J gene is TRBJ2-1, the V gene TRBV24-1; 8 bases are a match to TRBD2. Germline trimming cut 6 bases from V and 7 bases from J; bases unmatched to any gene: 7. This CDR3 comprises 14 residues. CDR1 KGHDR and CDR2 SFDVKD come from the germline V gene. CDR3: CATSPGGRGNEQFF. The CDR3 DNA reads TGTGCCACCAGTCCGGGAGGGCGCGGTAATGAGCAGTTCTTC.

This clonotype was detected a few times. The chain carries TRBV11-3 and TRBJ2-3; TRBD1 is a possible D gene (6 bases). The CDR3 spans 14 residues. Trimming stripped 5 bases from V and 1 base from J, with 10 bases between. Germline V lookup: CDR1 SGHNT, CDR2 YENEEA. CDR3 in amino acids: CASSRTAGTDTQYF. The CDR3 region has the DNA TGTGCCAGCAGCAGGACAGCCGGCACAGATACGCAGTATTTT. The entire variable domain, with the rest obtained from reference TRBV11-3 and TRBJ2-3, is as follows: EAGVVQSPRYKIIEKKQPVAFWCNPISGHNTLYWYLQNLGQGPELLIRYENEEAVDDSQLPKDRFSAERLKGVDSTLKIQPAELGDSAVYLCASSRTAGTDTQYFGPGTRLTVL.

This clonotype was counted between two and nine times. The chain employs TRBV6-5 and TRBJ1-4; D might be TRBD1 (5 bases). Germline CDR1 and CDR2: MNHEY and SVGAGI. V was shortened by 0 bases and J by 5 bases, with 10 bases between the two germline ends. The length of the CDR3 is 15 residues. CDR3 bases: TGTGCCAGCAGTTACTCGGGGGAAATAAATGAAAAACTGTTTTTT. Its translation: CASSYSGEINEKLFF.

This clonotype was seen ten or more times. The chain employs TRBV12-3 or TRBV12-4 and TRBJ2-1; the match to TRBD1 covers 7 bases. The CDR3 consists of 14 residues. V lost 5 bases to trimming and J lost 4 bases; unmatched junction nucleotides: 5. DNA of the CDR3: TGTGCCAGCAGTGGGGGACAGATTTACAATGAGCAGTTCTTC. This translates into CASSGGQIYNEQFF.

The chain couples TRBV6-1 to TRBJ2-7; 7 bases match TRBD1. This CDR3 comprises 13 residues. V shed 5 bases and J 6 bases; nucleotides not matched to a gene: 7. Germline loops: CDR1 MNHNS, CDR2 SASEGT. The CDR3 region is CASSRDRVSEQYF. Here the CDR3 DNA reads TGTGCCAGCAGTCGAGACAGGGTCTCCGAGCAGTACTTC.

This clonotype has more than one count but fewer than ten. V gene TRBV7-2 combines with J gene TRBJ2-6; D unresolved. The CDR3 is 17 amino acids. V was trimmed by 1 base and J by 0 bases, leaving 10 bases between them. CDR1 is SGHTA and CDR2 is FQGNSA in the germline V gene. The CDR3 nucleotides are TGTGCCAGCAGCTTAGTATTTGCAGGCTCTGGGGCCAACGTCCTGACTTTC. Protein sequence: CASSLVFAGSGANVLTF.

This clonotype appeared a few times. The chain links TRBV4-1 to TRBJ1-2, with 10 bases fitting TRBD1. Germline V gene data show CDR1 as MGHRA and CDR2 as YSYEKL. The V gene end was trimmed by 1 base and the J gene end by 5 bases; junction bases not matched to a gene: 4. The CDR3 contains 15 residues. The CDR3 coding sequence is TGCGCCAGCAGCCAAGGACAGGGGGCTGGGTATGGCTACACCTTC. Translation: CASSQGQGAGYGYTF.